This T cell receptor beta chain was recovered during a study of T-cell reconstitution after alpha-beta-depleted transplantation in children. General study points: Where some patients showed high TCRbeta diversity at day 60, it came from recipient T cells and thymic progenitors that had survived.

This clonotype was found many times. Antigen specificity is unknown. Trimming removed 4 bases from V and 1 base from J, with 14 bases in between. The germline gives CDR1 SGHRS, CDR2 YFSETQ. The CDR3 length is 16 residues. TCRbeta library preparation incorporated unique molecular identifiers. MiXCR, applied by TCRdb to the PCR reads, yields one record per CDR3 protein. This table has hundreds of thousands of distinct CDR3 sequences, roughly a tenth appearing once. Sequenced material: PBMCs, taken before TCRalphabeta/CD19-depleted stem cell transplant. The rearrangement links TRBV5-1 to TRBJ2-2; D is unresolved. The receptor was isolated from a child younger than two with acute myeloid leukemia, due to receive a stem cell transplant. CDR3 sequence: CASSLRPNLNTGELFF. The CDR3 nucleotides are TGCGCCAGCAGCCTCCGACCGAACCTGAACACCGGGGAGCTGTTTTTT.